The clone carrying this TCR beta chain was seen only once. Its matching antigen is unknown. This sample stems from a study of Tregs in tolerant kidney transplant recipients. General observations from the study: Activated donor B cell expansion appeared to reveal the most relevant donor-specific TCRbeta repertoire.

CDR1 is SGHRS, CDR2 YFSETQ, per germline. The V end lost 3 bases, the J end lost 5 bases, and 14 bases lay between the germline ends. The CDR3 consists of 14 residues. Libraries were prepared by immunoSEQ multiplex PCR; TCRdb keeps only in-frame clonotypes and omits some of them. This table holds some 240,000 clones, about 80% found once. Unstimulated regulatory T cells (CD4+CD25+CD127-), CD4+CD25- non-regulatory cells, CD4 and CD8 cells were FACS-sorted from thawed PBMCs. Sample: CD4+ T cells from blood. The J gene is TRBJ2-5, the V gene TRBV5-1, with D maybe TRBD2 (5 bases). The source of this sequence is a human donor in good health. CDR3 sequence (DNA): TGCGCCAGCAGCTCTCCCACGGGAAGCGAGACCCAGTACTTC. Residues: CASSSPTGSETQYF.